The 13 T cell receptor beta chains below were found in one sample sequenced in a study of Ad26.COV2.S vaccination and SARS-CoV-2 variants. Noted treatment: over 15 received Ad26.COV2.S at low or high dose, single or two shots; five or six received placebo; per-sample allocation not given. All samples were drawn on day 63, counting from the first vaccine or placebo injection. Generated by immunoSEQ multiplex PCR, the TCRdb table keeps only in-frame clones and is missing some. The data hold approximately 400,000 clones, with 70% to 90% observed a single time. Here the sequenced sample was peripheral blood, taken in a trial of Ad26.COV2.S vaccine versus placebo. The receptor source for this set is a person aged 18-65 years who received the Ad26.COV2.S COVID-19 vaccine or a placebo.

V usage is TRBV5-4 and J usage is TRBJ2-7; unclear D gene. Per the germline V gene, CDR1 is SGHNT and CDR2 is YYREEE (reference sequence). The CDR3 has 11 amino acids. Trimming cost V 3 bases and J 6 bases, with 7 bases left between them. The CDR3 here is CASSSTFEQYF. CDR3 DNA: TGTGCCAGCAGCTCCACATTCGAGCAGTACTTC.

Notes on this clone: The identical CDR3 is also encoded by other nucleotide sequences in the sample. The J gene is TRBJ2-1, the V gene TRBV6-2 or TRBV6-3, with D uncertain. The V end was cut by 4 bases, the J end by 7 bases, with 8 bases between. CDR1 and CDR2 from the germline V gene are MNHEY and SVGEGT. The length of the CDR3 is 12 residues. CDR3 bases: TGTGCCAGCAGTTCAAGAAGTAATGAGCAGTTCTTC. It specifies CASSSRSNEQFF.

V is TRBV3-1 (or the pseudogene TRBV3-2) and J is TRBJ1-6, with TRBD1 as a possible D gene (6 bases). The CDR3 has 14 residues. V lost 7 bases and J lost 8, with 15 bases in between. Germline V gives CDR1 LGHDT, CDR2 YNNKEL (reference sequence). The CDR3 sequence: CASTRDNGYSPLHF. CDR3 nucleotides: TGTGCCAGCACAAGGGACAACGGCTATTCACCCCTCCACTTT.

V usage is TRBV28 and J usage is TRBJ2-7, with D perhaps matching TRBD1 (6 bases). Germline V gene sequence: CDR1 MDHEN, CDR2 SYDVKM. The V and J ends lost 6 bases and 1 base respectively, with 10 bases between them. There are 13 residues in the CDR3. The CDR3 region is CASRATGSYEQYF. As DNA, the CDR3 is TGTGCCAGCAGGGCTACAGGGTCCTACGAGCAGTACTTC.

This clone was found a few times. The CDR3 DNA follows: TGTGCCAGCAGTGAAGCCGGGGGCGGAAACATTCAGTACTTC. Its translation: CASSEAGGGNIQYF. The chain combines TRBV25-1 with TRBJ2-4; D may match TRBD1 or TRBD2 (6 bases each). The V end was cut by 2 bases, the J end by 6 bases, with 11 bases between. Germline-derived CDR1 and CDR2 are MGHDK and SYGVNS. This CDR3 contains 14 residues.

This sequence joins TRBV15 and TRBJ2-5; D gene uncertain. The germline gives CDR1 LNHNV, CDR2 YYDKDF (reference sequence). This CDR3 is built from 13 residues. V lost 1 base, J lost 5 bases, and 8 bases lay in between. The CDR3 DNA follows: TGTGCCACCAGCAGAGGGACCCTGGAGACCCAGTACTTC. Translation gives CATSRGTLETQYF.

The V call is TRBV27, the J call TRBJ1-5, with TRBD1 matching 7 bases. This CDR3 contains 15 residues. The germline CDR1 and CDR2 sequences are MNHEY and SMNVEV (reference sequence). J lost 4 bases, V lost 4 bases, and 7 bases had no gene match. CDR3 region: CASSSTGVRNQPQHF. Written as DNA, the CDR3 is TGTGCCAGCAGTTCTACAGGGGTTCGAAATCAGCCCCAGCATTTT.

To note about this clone: The junction does not match germline at one end; this may be a read error. This specimen includes other DNA sequences encoding the same CDR3. CDR3 nucleotides: TGCGCCAGCAGTTTGGGACGAACTAGCGGGGAGATACAAGAGACCCAGTACTTC. Translation: CASSLGRTSGEIQETQYF. This chain uses TRBV5-1 with TRBJ2-5; 10 bases match TRBD2. This CDR3 is 18 amino acids long. The germline CDR1 and CDR2 sequences are SGHRS and YFSETQ.

The chain is built from TRBV5-1 and TRBJ2-5; D is undetermined. The germline gives CDR1 SGHRS, CDR2 YFSETQ. The CDR3 covers 13 residues. V was trimmed by 1 base and J by 0 bases, leaving 4 bases between them. CDR3 loop: CASSLKNQETQYF. For the CDR3, the DNA is TGCGCCAGCAGCTTGAAAAACCAAGAGACCCAGTACTTC.

The rearrangement links TRBV6-5 to TRBJ1-2, with 8 bases fitting TRBD1. The J segment lost 6 bases and the V segment lost 7 bases, leaving 7 bases of the junction unmatched. Germline V CDR1 and CDR2: MNHEY, SVGAGI. The CDR3 is 13 residues long. The CDR3 sequence is CASTPDRVHGYTF. The CDR3 nucleotides read TGTGCCAGCACCCCGGACAGGGTTCATGGCTACACCTTC.

The V call is TRBV3-1 (or the pseudogene TRBV3-2), the J call TRBJ2-3; D unclear. V dropped 0 bases and J dropped 3 bases, with 13 bases sitting between them. This CDR3 region has 16 residues. Germline assignment: CDR1 LGHDT and CDR2 YNNKEL (reference sequence). CDR3 protein: CASSQDPARITDTQYF. The CDR3 coding sequence is TGTGCCAGCAGCCAAGATCCGGCTAGAATTACAGATACGCAGTATTTT.

The chain combines TRBV7-2 with TRBJ1-1; D not certain. V was trimmed by 1 base and J by 5 bases, leaving 8 bases between them. Germline V gene sequence: CDR1 SGHTA, CDR2 FQGNSA. This CDR3 is 13 amino acids long. CDR3 coding DNA: TGTGCCAGCAGCTTAGGGAGCCTAACTGAAGCTTTCTTT. Translating it yields CASSLGSLTEAFF.

This clone was observed a single time. The chain recombines TRBV6-5 with TRBJ2-7; weak D call: TRBD2 (5 bases). Trimming pared 2 bases from V and 3 bases from J, leaving 11 bases between. Germline assignment: CDR1 MNHEY and CDR2 SVGAGI. CDR3 size: 14 residues. CDR3 protein: CASSYKDGNYEQYF. The CDR3, as DNA: TGTGCCAGCAGTTACAAGGACGGGAACTACGAGCAGTACTTC.